This T cell receptor (beta chain) was identified during a study of somatic mutations in cytotoxic T cells in rheumatoid arthritis. Study-level background: Collection of patient blood (under 34 ml EDTA) took place right after diagnosis, before any treatment. Study results and caveats: The authors did not know the antigen targets of the expanded CD8+ clones. Rheumatoid arthritis patients were compared with age-matched healthy controls, and their CD8+ T-cell clonality did not differ significantly.

About this clone itself: The antigen remains unidentified.

The repertoire was sequenced with immunoSEQ multiplex PCR; TCRdb's copy has only in-frame clones and lacks some. The data contain under 20,000 clones, 65% to 70% of them singletons. The receptor was derived from an adult with rheumatoid arthritis. The source material was CD8+ T cells sorted from blood.

CDR3 in DNA: TGTGCCAGTAGTCCTTGGGAGGGGGTTGTTAACTCCGGGGAGCTGTTTTTT. Translating gives CASSPWEGVVNSGELFF. V is TRBV19 and J is TRBJ2-2, with a tentative D call TRBD2 (7 bases). Germline-derived CDR1 and CDR2 are LNHDA and SQIVND (reference sequence). The V end lost 5 bases, the J end lost 6 bases, and 22 bases lay between the germline ends. CDR3 size: 17 residues.